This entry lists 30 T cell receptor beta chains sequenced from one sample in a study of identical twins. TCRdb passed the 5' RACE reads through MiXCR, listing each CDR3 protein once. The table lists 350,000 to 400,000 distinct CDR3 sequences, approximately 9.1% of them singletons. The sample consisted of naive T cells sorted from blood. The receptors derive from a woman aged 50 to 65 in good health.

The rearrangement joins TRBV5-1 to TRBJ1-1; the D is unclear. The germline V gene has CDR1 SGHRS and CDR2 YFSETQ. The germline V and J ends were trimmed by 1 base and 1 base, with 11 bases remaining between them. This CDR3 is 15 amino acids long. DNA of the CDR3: TGCGCCAGCAGCTTGACGGCGGATGGGAACACTGAAGCTTTCTTT. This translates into CASSLTADGNTEAFF.

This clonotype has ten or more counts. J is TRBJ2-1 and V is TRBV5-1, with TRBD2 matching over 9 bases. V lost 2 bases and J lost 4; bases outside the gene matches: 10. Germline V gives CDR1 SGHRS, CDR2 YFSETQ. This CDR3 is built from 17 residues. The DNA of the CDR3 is TGCGCCAGCAGCTTTACTAGCGGGCCAAACCCTTACAATGAGCAGTTCTTC. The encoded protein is CASSFTSGPNPYNEQFF.

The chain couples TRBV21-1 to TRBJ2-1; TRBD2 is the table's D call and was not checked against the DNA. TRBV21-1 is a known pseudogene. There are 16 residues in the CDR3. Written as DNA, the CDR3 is TGTGCCAGCACCCGACTAGCGCTCTCCTTAATGGGTGAGCAGTTCTTC. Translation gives CASTRLALSLMGEQFF.

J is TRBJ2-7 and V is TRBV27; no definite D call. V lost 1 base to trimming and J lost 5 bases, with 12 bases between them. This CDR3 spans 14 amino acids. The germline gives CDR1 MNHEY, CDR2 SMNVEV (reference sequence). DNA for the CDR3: TGTGCCAGCAGTTTATGGGGATCAGCCCACGAGCAGTACTTC. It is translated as CASSLWGSAHEQYF.

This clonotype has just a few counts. This chain's CDR3 is CASLYASEQFF. Here the CDR3 DNA reads TGTGCCAGCCTCTACGCGAGTGAGCAGTTCTTC. The rearrangement uses TRBV12-3 or TRBV12-4 and TRBJ2-1; D remains ambiguous. The ends were cut back, 8 bases at V and 9 bases at J, with 11 bases in the middle. The CDR3 consists of 11 residues.

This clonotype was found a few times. CDR3 DNA sequence: TGTGCCAGTTCCCGGGACACTTACACCGGGGAGCTGTTTTTT. This encodes CASSRDTYTGELFF. The V and J genes are TRBV6-5 and TRBJ2-2, with D perhaps matching TRBD1 (6 bases). V lost 9 bases, J lost 3 bases, and 14 bases lay in between. CDR1 MNHEY and CDR2 SVGAGI come from the germline V gene. This CDR3 contains 14 residues.

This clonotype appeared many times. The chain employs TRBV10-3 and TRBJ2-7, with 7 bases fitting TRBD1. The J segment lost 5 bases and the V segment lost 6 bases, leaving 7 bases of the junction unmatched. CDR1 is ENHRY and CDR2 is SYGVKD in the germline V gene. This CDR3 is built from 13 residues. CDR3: CAIRETGRNEQYF. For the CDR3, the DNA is TGTGCCATCAGGGAGACAGGGCGGAACGAGCAGTACTTC.

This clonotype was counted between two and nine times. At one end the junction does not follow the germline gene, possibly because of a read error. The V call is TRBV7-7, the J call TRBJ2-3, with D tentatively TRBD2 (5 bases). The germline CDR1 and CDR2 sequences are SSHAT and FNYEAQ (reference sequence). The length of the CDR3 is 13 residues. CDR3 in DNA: TGTGCTAGCAGCGCGAGCGGTGCAGATACGCAGTATTTT. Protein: CASSASGADTQYF.

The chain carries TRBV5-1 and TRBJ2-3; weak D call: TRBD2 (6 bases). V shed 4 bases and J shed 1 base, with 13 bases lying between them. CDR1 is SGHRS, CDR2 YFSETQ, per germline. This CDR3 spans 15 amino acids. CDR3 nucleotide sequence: TGCGCCAGCAGCCCGGGGGATCTTGGCACAGATACGCAGTATTTT. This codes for CASSPGDLGTDTQYF.

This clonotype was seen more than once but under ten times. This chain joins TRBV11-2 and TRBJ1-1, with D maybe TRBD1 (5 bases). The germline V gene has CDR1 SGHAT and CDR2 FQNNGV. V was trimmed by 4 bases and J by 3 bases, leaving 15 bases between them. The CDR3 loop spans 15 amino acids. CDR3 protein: CASSWDPGEDTEAFF. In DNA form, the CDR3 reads TGTGCCAGCAGCTGGGATCCGGGGGAAGACACTGAAGCTTTCTTT. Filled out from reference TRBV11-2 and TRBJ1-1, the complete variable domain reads EAGVAQSPRYKIIEKRQSVAFWCNPISGHATLYWYQQILGQGPKLLIQFQNNGVVDDSQLPKDRFSAERLKGVDSTLKIQPAKLEDSAVYLCASSWDPGEDTEAFFGQGTRLTVV.

CDR3 residues: CATSGTSEHSGANVLTF. The CDR3 DNA reads TGTGCCACCAGTGGGACTAGCGAGCACTCTGGGGCCAACGTCCTGACTTTC. The chain joins TRBV24-1 to TRBJ2-6; 9 nucleotides match TRBD2. Germline-derived CDR1 and CDR2 are KGHDR and SFDVKD. The V gene end was trimmed by 5 bases and the J gene end by 0 bases; junction bases not matched to a gene: 4. The CDR3 consists of 17 residues.

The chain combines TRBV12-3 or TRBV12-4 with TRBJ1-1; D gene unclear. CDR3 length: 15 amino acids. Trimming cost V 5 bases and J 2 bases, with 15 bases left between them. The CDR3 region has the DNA TGTGCCAGCAGTCAACAAGGACCCTTCAACACTGAAGCTTTCTTT. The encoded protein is CASSQQGPFNTEAFF.

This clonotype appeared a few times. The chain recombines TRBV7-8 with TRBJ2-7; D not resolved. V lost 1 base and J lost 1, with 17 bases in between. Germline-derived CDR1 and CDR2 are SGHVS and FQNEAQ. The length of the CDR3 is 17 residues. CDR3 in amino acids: CASSLESSRSWSYEQYV. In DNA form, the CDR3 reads TGTGCCAGCAGCTTAGAATCCAGTCGAAGTTGGTCCTACGAGCAGTACGTC.

The CDR3 protein is CASSLPEAVILISGANVLTF. The CDR3 nucleotides read TGCGCCAGCAGTCTTCCAGAGGCGGTTATCCTCATTTCTGGGGCCAACGTCCTGACTTTC. This chain joins TRBV23-1 and TRBJ2-6; D uncertain. TRBV23-1 is filed as an ORF, its function uncertain. This CDR3 region has 20 residues. Trimming took off 4 bases at V and 1 base at J, with 23 bases between the two ends.

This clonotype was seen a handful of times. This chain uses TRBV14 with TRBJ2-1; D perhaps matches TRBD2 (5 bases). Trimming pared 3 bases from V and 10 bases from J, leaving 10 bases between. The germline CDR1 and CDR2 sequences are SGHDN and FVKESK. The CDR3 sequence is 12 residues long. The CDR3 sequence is CASSQRSGEQFF. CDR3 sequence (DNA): TGTGCCAGCAGCCAGCGGAGCGGCGAGCAGTTCTTC.

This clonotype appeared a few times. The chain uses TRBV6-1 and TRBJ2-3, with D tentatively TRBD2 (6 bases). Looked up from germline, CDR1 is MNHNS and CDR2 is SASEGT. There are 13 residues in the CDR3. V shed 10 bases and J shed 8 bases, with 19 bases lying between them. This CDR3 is CATTLAGFGTQYF. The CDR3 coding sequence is TGTGCCACCACGCTGGCGGGATTTGGTACGCAGTATTTT.

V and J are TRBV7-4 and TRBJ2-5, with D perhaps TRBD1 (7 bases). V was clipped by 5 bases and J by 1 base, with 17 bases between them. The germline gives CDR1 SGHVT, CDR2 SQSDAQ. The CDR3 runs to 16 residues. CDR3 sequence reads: CASSLGTAGLQETQYF. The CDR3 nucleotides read TGTGCCAGCAGCCTGGGGACAGCGGGCCTCCAAGAGACCCAGTACTTC.

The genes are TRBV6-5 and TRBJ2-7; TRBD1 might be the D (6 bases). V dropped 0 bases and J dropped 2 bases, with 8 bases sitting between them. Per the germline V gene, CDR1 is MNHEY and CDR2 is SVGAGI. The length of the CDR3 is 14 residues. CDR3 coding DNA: TGTGCCAGCAGTTACTCACAGGGTACCTACGAGCAGTACGTC. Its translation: CASSYSQGTYEQYV.

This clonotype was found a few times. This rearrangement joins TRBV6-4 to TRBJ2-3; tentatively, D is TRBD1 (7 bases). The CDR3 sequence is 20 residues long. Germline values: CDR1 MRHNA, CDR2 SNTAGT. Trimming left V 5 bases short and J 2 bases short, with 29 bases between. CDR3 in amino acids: CASSTFPRDRGSGNTDTQYF. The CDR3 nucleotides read TGTGCCAGCAGTACATTCCCCCGGGACAGAGGTAGCGGAAACACAGATACGCAGTATTTT.

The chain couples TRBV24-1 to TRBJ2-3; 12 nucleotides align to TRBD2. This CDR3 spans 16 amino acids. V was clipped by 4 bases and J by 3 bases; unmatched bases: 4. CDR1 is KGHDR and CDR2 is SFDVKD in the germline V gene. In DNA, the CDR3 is TGTGCCACCAGTGACCTGACTAGCGGGAGAACAGATACGCAGTATTTT. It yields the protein CATSDLTSGRTDTQYF.

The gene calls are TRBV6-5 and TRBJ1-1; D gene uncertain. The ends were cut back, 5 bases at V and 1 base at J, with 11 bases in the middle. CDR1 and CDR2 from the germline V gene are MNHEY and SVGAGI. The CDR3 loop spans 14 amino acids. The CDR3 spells CASSGTSGNTEAFF. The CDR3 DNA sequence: TGTGCCAGCAGTGGAACGTCAGGGAACACTGAAGCTTTCTTT.

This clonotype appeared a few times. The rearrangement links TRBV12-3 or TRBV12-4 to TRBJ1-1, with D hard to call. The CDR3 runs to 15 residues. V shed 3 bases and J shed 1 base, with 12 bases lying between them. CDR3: CASSFQVQPNTEAFF. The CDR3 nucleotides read TGTGCCAGCAGTTTTCAAGTACAGCCGAACACTGAAGCTTTCTTT.

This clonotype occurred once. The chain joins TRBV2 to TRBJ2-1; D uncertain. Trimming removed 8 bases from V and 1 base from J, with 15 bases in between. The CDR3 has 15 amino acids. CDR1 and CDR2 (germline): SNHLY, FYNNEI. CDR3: CASRSRFISYNEQFF. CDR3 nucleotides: TGTGCCAGCCGTAGCAGGTTCATATCCTACAATGAGCAGTTCTTC.

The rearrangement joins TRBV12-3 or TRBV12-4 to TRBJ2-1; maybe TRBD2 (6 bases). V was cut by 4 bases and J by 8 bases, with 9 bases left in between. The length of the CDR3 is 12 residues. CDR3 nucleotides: TGTGCCAGCAGTTCCCGACTAGATGAGCAGTTCTTC. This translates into CASSSRLDEQFF.

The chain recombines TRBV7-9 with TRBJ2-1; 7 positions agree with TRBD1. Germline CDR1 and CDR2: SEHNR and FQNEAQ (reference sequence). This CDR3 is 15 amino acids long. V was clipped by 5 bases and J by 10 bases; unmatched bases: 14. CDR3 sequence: CASSTAGTADAEQFF. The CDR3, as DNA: TGTGCCAGCAGCACAGCCGGGACAGCGGATGCGGAGCAGTTCTTC.

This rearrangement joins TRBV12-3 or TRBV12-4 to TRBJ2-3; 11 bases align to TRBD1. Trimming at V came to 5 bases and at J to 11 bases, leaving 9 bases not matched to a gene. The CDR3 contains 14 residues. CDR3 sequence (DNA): TGTGCCAGCAGTCCGGACAGGGGGCGCGGAGTGCAGTATTTT. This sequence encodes CASSPDRGRGVQYF.

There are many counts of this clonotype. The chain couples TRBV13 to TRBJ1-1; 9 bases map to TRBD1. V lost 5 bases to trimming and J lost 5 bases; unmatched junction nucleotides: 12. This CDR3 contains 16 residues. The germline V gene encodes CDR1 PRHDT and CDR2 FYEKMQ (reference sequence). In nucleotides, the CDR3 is TGTGCCAGCAGCCGAACGGGACAGGGATCAAGAACTGAAGCTTTCTTT. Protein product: CASSRTGQGSRTEAFF.

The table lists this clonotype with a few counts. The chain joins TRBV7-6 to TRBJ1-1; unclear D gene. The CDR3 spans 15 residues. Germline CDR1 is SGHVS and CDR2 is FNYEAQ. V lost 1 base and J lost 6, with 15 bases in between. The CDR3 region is CASSLGAGARAEAFF. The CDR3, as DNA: TGTGCCAGCAGCTTAGGAGCGGGCGCTCGCGCTGAAGCTTTCTTT.

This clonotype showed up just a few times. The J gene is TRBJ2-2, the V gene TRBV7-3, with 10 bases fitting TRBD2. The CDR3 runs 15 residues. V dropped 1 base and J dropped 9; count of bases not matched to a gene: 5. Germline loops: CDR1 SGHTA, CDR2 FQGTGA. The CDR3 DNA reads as TGTGCCAGCAGCTTAAGAGCGGGAGGGAACCGGGAGCTGTTTTTT. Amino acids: CASSLRAGGNRELFF.

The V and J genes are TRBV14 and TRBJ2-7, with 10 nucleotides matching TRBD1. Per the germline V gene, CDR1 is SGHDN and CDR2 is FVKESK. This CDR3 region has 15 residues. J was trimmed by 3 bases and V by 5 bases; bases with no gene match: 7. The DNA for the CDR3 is TGTGCCAGCAGCAGGGGACAGGGGAATATCTACGAGCAGTACTTC. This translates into CASSRGQGNIYEQYF.